Ten or more counts support the clone carrying this T cell receptor beta chain. Its target is unknown. These data belong to a study of identical twins. General study findings and limits: Abundant beta clonotypes from cord blood had fewer insertions, unlike memory repertoires, which showed none. Excess sharing by twins proved weaker in beta out-of-frame sequences.

cDNA molecules carried unique molecular identifiers, and template switching added a universal primer site. Using its own MiXCR run on the 5' RACE reads, TCRdb lists one record per CDR3 protein. The table includes hundreds of thousands of distinct CDR3 sequences, less than 10% detected once. In addition, the sample was reused for a study of yellow fever vaccine responses in identical twins. This second study notes: Reportedly, the response of twins' T cells to the vaccine seemed partly convergent, partly personalized.

This TCR derives from a woman between 18 and 29 years old in good health. Sequenced: PBMCs.

The CDR3 bases are TGTGCCAGCACTCAAAAGGCTACCGCATCGGGTTACAATGAGCAGTTCTTC. It yields the protein CASTQKATASGYNEQFF. The chain uses TRBV7-2 and TRBJ2-1; D gene ambiguous. Per the germline V gene, CDR1 is SGHTA and CDR2 is FQGNSA. The V and J ends lost 7 bases and 4 bases respectively, with 23 bases between them. This CDR3 has 17 amino acids.